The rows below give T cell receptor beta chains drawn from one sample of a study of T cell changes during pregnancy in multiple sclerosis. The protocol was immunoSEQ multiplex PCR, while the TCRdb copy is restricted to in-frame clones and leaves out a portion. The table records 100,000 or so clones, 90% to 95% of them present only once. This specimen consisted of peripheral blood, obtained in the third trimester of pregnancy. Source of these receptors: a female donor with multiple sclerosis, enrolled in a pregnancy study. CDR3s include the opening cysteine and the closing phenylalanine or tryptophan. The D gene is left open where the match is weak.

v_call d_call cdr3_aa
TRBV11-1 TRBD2 CASSLRLAWSYNEQFF
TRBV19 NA CASSIVGLATEAFF
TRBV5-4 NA CASSWGILGGREQYF
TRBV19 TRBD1 CASTGTVTGYTF
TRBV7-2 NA CASSLAAVADYNEQFF
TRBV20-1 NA CSERIADTQYF
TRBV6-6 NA CASSSGVYEQYF
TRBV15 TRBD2 CATSRDGLAGGTDTQYF
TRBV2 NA CASSAGQNTGELFF
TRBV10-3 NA CAISDDPRGEGPPYNQPQHF
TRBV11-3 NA CASSSTRNTEAFF
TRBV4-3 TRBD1 CASSRPYRGRTGCSYGYTF
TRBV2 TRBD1 CASKGSRDRANTEAFF
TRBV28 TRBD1 CASIRTGDYEQYF
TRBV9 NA CASSVGDTVDTQYF
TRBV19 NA CASSISTVNTEAFF
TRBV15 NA CATSEAPSNTQYF
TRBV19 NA CASSILSASLYNEQFF
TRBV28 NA CASSLSGGDYGYTF
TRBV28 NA CASTLGAASSYEQYF
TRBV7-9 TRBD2 CASSLATSGLMVGEQFF
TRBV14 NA CASSQLTGVREAQYF
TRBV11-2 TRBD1 CASSLGPGQGSYEQYF
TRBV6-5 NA CASSYHSNQPQHF
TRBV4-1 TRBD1 CASSQRQGAYEQYF
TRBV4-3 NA CASSQEGRVNYGYTF
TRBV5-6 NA CASSLYRVYYVNYGYTF
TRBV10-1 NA CASSVCSGYEQYF
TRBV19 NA CASSIGVKDTQYF
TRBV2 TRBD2 CASSETSVDNEQFF
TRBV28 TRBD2 CASRLAGVYNEQFF
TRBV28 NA CASSPAANYGYTF
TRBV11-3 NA CASSLDLGGEQFF
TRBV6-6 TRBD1 CASRGGTGNDDEQYF
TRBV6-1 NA CASSVVKEFGSNYGYTF
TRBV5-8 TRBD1 CASSRTGYEQYF
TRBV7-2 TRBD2 CASSLVVGRSTDTQYF
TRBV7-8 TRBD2 CASSLVASGTHEQYF
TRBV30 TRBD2 CAWDRTSGSSYEQYF
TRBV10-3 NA CATRELLTYEQYF
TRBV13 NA CASSSPGETQYF
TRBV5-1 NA CASSSSGNQYEQYF